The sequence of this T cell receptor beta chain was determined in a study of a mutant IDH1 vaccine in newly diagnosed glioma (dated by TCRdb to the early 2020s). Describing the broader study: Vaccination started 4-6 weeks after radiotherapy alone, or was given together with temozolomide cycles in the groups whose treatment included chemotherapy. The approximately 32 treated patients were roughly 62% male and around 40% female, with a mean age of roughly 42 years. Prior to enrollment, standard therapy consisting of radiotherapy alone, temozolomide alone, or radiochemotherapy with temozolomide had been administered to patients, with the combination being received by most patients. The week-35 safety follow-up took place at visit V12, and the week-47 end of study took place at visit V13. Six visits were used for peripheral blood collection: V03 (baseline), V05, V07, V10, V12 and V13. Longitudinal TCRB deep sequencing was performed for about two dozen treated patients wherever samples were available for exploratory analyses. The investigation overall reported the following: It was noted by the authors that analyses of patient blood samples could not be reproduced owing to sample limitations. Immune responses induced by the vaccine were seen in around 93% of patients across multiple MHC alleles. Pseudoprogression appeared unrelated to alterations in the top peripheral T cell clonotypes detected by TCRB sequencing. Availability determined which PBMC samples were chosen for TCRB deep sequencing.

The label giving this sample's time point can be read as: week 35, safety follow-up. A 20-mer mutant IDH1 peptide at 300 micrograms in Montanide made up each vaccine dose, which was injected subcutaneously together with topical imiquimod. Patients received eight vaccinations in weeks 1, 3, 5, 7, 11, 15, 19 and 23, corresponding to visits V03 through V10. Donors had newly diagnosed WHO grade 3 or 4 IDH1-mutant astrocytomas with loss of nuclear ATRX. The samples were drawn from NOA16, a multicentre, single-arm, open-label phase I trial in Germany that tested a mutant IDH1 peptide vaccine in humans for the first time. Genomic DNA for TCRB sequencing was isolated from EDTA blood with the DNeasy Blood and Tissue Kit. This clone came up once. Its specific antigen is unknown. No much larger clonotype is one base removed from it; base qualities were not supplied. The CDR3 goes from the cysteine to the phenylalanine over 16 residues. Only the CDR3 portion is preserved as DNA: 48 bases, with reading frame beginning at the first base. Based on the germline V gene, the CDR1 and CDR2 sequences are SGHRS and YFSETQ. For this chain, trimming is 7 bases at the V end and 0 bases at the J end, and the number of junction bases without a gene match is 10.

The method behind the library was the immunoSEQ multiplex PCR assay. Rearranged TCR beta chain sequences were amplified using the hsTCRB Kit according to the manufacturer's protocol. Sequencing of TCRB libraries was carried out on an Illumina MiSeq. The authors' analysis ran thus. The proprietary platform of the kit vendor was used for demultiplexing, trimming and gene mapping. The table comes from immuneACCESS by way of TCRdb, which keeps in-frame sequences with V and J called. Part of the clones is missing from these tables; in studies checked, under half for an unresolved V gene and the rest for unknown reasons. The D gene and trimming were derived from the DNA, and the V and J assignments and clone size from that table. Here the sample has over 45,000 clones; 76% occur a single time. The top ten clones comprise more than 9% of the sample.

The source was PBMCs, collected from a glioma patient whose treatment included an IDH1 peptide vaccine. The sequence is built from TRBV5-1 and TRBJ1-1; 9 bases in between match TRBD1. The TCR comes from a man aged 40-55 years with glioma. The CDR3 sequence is CASGSSGQGLNTEAFF. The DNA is TGCGCCAGCGGCTCCTCGGGACAGGGCCTGAACACTGAAGCTTTCTTT. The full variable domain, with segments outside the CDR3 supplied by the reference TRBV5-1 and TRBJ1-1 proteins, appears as KAGVTQTPRYLIKTRGQQVTLSCSPISGHRSVSWYQQTPGQGLQFLFEYFSETQRNKGNFPGRFSGRQFSNSRSEMNVSTLELGDSALYLCASGSSGQGLNTEAFFGQGTRLTVV.